This T cell receptor beta chain is drawn from a study of OX40 agonist ivuxolimab in advanced cancers. Study in general: Six ivuxolimab dose levels, 0.01 to 10 mg/kg, were given intravenously every 2 weeks.

This clone was detected a few times. Clones were sequenced by immunoSEQ multiplex PCR, and TCRdb holds only the in-frame ones, with some missing. The table records some 26,000 clones, about four fifths of them present only once. Germline CDR1 is SNHLY and CDR2 is FYNNEI. The V and J ends lost 6 bases and 0 bases, in that order; junction bases with no gene match: 8. This CDR3 spans 17 amino acids. The chain combines TRBV2 with TRBJ2-1, with 10 bases identical to TRBD1. The source is an adult with an advanced solid tumor such as melanoma, head and neck, liver or kidney cancer. Sequenced material: CD4+ or CD8+ T cells sorted from blood, taken in a trial of the OX40 agonist ivuxolimab. Here the CDR3 DNA reads TGTGCCAGCAGAGCACCGGGACAGGGGAACTCCTACAATGAGCAGTTCTTC. Its translation: CASRAPGQGNSYNEQFF.